This T cell receptor beta chain was observed in a study of blood T cell repertoires in COVID-19. Study in general: From the United States, Italy and Spain came samples of acute and convalescent COVID-19. From T cells, B-cell-depleted T cells, or PBMCs came the material, which was cDNA or gDNA.

In the original analysis: Reference gene primers were amplified, and this amplification served to estimate nucleated cell counts. TCRdb's copy holds only in-frame clones and misses some; the assay was immunoSEQ multiplex PCR. V and J calls and clone size are those listed in that table; D and trimming were worked out from the DNA. The sample holds some 62,000 clones, roughly 80% seen once. V was clipped by 1 base and J by 0 bases, with 19 bases between them. The CDR3 totals 19 residues. Per germline, CDR1 MNHNS and CDR2 SASEGT. Enrollees, about 18 to 89 years old, lived in 24 US areas. Sequences were obtained from PBMCs or T cells enriched from blood (not recorded which). The TCR originated in a woman in her thirties or forties with acute COVID-19. The V call is TRBV6-1, the J call TRBJ2-1; unclear D gene. The CDR3 protein is CASSEDVLTWISSYNEQFF. Written as DNA, the CDR3 is TGTGCCAGCAGTGAAGATGTATTGACTTGGATTAGCTCCTACAATGAGCAGTTCTTC.